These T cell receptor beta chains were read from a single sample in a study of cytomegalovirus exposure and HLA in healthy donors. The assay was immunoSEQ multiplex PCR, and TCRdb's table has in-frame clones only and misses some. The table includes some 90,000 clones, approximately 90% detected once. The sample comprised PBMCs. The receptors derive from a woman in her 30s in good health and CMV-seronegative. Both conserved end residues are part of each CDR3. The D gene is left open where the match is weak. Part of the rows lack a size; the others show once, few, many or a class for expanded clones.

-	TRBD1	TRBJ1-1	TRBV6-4	TGTGCCAGCAGCCGGGACAGGGTGTCTGAAGCTTTCTTT	CASSRDRVSEAFF
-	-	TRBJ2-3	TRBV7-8	TGTGCCAGCAGCTCCCAACGTCGGGATACGCAGTATTTT	CASSSQRRDTQYF
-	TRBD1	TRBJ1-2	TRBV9	TGTGCCAGCAGCGTAGGGTCAGGGGGCGGCTATGGCTACACCTTC	CASSVGSGGGYGYTF
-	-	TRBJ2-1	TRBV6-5	TGTGCCAGCAGCTTCTCGCCAAACTTGGATGAGCAGTTCTTC	CASSFSPNLDEQFF
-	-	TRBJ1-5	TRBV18	TGTGCCAGCTCACCACCCCCAGGCAATCAGCCCCAGCATTTT	CASSPPPGNQPQHF
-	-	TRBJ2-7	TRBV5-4	TGTGCCAGCAGCTTGGTAGATTCCTACGAGCAGTACTTC	CASSLVDSYEQYF
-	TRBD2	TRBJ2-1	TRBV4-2	TGTGCCAGCAGCCAAGTTAGCGGGAGCGGGGAGAATGAGCAGTTCTTC	CASSQVSGSGENEQFF
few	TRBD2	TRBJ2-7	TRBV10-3	TGTGCCATCAGTGAGCCTAGCGGGAACACAAACGAGCAGTACTTC	CAISEPSGNTNEQYF
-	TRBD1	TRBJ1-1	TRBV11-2	TGTGCCAGCAGCAAGAGACAGGGACTGGGGAACACTGAAGCTTTCTTT	CASSKRQGLGNTEAFF
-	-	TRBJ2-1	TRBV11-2	TGTGCCAGCAGTCCTACAGGATCCTACAATGAGCAGTTCTTC	CASSPTGSYNEQFF
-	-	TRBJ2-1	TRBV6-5	TGTGCCAGCAGTTACGGGGGGACTGTGGTCTATGAGGAGCAGTTCTTC	CASSYGGTVVYEEQFF
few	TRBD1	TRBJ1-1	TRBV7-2	TGTGCCAGCAGCTCTCACGCCGGGGACAGGTATCGGACTGAAGCTTTCTTT	CASSSHAGDRYRTEAFF
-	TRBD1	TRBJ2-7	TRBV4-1	TGCGCCAGCAGCCAAACCCGGCCTTCCGGGACAGACGTCTACGAGCAGTACTTC	CASSQTRPSGTDVYEQYF
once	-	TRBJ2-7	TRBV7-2	TGTGCCAGCAGCTCACCCTTGCGTGAGCAGTACTTC	CASSSPLREQYF
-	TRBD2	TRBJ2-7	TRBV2	TGTGCCAGCAGCCGACTAGCGGGAGGTTACGAGCAGTACTTC	CASSRLAGGYEQYF
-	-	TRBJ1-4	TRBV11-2	TGTGCCAGCAGCTCTTTCAGGGCCGGTGAAAAACTGTTTTTT	CASSSFRAGEKLFF
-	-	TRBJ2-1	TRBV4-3	TGCGCCAGCAGCCAAGATCGAGCCCGGGAGCAGTTCTTC	CASSQDRAREQFF
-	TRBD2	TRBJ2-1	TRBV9	TGTGCCAGCAGCCTCTCGGGGGGGCGGTATGAGCAGTTCTTC	CASSLSGGRYEQFF
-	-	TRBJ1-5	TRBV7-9	TGTGCCAGCAGCTTACTTAATCAGCCCCAGCATTTT	CASSLLNQPQHF
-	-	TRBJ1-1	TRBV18	TGTGCCAGCTCCCCTGGACAGAACACTGAAGCTTTCTTT	CASSPGQNTEAFF
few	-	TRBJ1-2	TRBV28	TGTGCCAGCAGTGCCTACAGCTATGGCTACACCTTC	CASSAYSYGYTF
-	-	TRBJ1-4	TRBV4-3	TGCGCCAGCAGCCAAGGCGGGACTGTCGTTAATGAAAAACTGTTTTTT	CASSQGGTVVNEKLFF
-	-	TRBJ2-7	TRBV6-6	TGTGCCAGCCGCGACTCGAGCTCCTACGAGCAGTACTTC	CASRDSSSYEQYF
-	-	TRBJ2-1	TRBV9	TGTGCCAGCAGCGCACTAGCCAGGGTGGAAAATGAGCAGTTCTTC	CASSALARVENEQFF
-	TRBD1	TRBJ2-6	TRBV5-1	TGCGCCAGCAGCTCCGAACCGGGACAGGGAGGATATGGGGCCAACGTCCTGACTTTC	CASSSEPGQGGYGANVLTF
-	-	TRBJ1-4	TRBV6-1	TGTGCCAGTGGCGGGGTCTCTAATGAAAAACTGTTTTTT	CASGGVSNEKLFF
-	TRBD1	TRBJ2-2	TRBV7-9	TGTGCCAGCAGCTCCTCTAGACAGGGCGGGGAGCTGTTTTTT	CASSSSRQGGELFF
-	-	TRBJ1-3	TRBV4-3	TGCGCCAGCAGCCAAGGGGGCGGCAGCTCTGGAAACACCATATATTTT	CASSQGGGSSGNTIYF
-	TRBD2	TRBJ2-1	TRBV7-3	TGTGCCAGCAGCCTTAGCGGGGGGGCGAACTACAATGAGCAGTTCTTC	CASSLSGGANYNEQFF
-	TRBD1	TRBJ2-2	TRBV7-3	TGTGCCAGCAGCACCCAGGGGGCCACCGGGGAGCTGTTTTTT	CASSTQGATGELFF
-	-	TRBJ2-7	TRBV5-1	TGCGCCAGCAGCTTCCGGACAGCCTCCTACGAGCAGTACTTC	CASSFRTASYEQYF
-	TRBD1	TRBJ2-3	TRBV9	TGTGCCAGCAGCGTAGAGGGACAGAGGACAGATACGCAGTATTTT	CASSVEGQRTDTQYF
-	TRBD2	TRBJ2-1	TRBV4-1	TGCGCCAGCAGCCAAGGCGCTAGCTCGGGGAGGGATGAGCAGTTCTTC	CASSQGASSGRDEQFF
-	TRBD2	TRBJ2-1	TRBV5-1	TGCGCCAGCTCCGTGCCTAGCGGGATATACAATGAGCAGTTCTTC	CASSVPSGIYNEQFF
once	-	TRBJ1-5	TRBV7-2	TGTGCCAGCAGCTTCATAGCGGAACAGCCCCAGCATTTT	CASSFIAEQPQHF
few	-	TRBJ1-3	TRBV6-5	TGTGCCAGCAGTTTAAAGGGGCCCATCTCTGGAAACACCATATATTTT	CASSLKGPISGNTIYF
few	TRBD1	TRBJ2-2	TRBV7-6	TGTGCCAGCAGCTCCTCAGGGGGTGCCGGGGAGCTGTTTTTT	CASSSSGGAGELFF
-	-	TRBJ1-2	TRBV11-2	TGTGCCAGCAGCTTAAGTGTTCTGGTCGGCTATGGCTACACCTTC	CASSLSVLVGYGYTF
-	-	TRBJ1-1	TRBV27	TGTGCCAGCAGCCGCCGGGGTTTTACCTTGAACACTGAAGCTTTCTTT	CASSRRGFTLNTEAFF
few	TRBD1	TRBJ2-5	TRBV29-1	TGCAGCGCCCTTACAGGGGAAGAGACCCAGTACTTC	CSALTGEETQYF
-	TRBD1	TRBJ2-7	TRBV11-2	TGTGCCAGCAGCCCTCCGGGACAGAGCTCCTACGAGCAGTACTTC	CASSPPGQSSYEQYF
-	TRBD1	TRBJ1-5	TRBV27	TGTGCCAGCGGGGCGGGACAGGGGACATATCAGCCCCAGCATTTT	CASGAGQGTYQPQHF
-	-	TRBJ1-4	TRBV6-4	TGTGCCAGCAGTGACCCCTATGGGGGGTGTTTT	CASSDPYGGCF
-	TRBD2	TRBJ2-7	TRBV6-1	TGTGCCAGCAGGGGACTAGCGTCGTACGAGCAGTACTTC	CASRGLASYEQYF
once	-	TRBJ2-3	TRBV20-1	TGCAGTGCTGATCGGGGGGATACGCAGTATTTT	CSADRGDTQYF
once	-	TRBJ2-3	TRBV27	TGTGCCAGCAGTTTAGACGGGGTAACAGATACGCAGTATTTT	CASSLDGVTDTQYF
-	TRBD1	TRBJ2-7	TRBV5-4	TGTGCCAGCAGCTTTGGGACAGGGGGCTACGAGCAGTACTTC	CASSFGTGGYEQYF